This T cell receptor (beta chain) was profiled in a study of Graves' ophthalmopathy and Graves' hyperthyroidism. This clonotype came up many times. Looked up from germline, CDR1 is SGHRS and CDR2 is YFSETQ. J lost 2 bases, V lost 5 bases, and 9 bases had no gene match. This CDR3 has 15 residues. For repertoire sequencing, the TCR beta CDR3 regions were amplified from RNA transcripts. A first-round RT-PCR used HTBI primers, followed by a second-round multiplex PCR. TCRdb called the multiplex PCR reads again in MiXCR, with one record for every CDR3 protein. The sample has 300,000 to 500,000 distinct CDR3 sequences; roughly 14% are singletons. Where ophthalmopathy was absent within 18 months of follow-up, hyperthyroidism was stable.

Sample: peripheral blood. This clonotype was obtained from a woman between 18 and 29 years old with stable Graves' hyperthyroidism. The gene calls are TRBV5-1 and TRBJ1-1, with 7 bases fitting TRBD1. The CDR3 region is CASSGQVGGNTEAFF. Here the CDR3 DNA reads TGCGCCAGCAGTGGACAGGTCGGCGGAAACACTGAAGCTTTCTTT.